These 13 T cell receptor beta chains share one sample of origin, sequenced in a study of shared clonotypes between healthy human individuals. TCRdb's copy holds only in-frame clones and misses some; the assay was immunoSEQ multiplex PCR. The sample contains 800,000 to 1,200,000 clones, 75% to 85% of which appear only once. The specimen was memory CD4+ T cells from PBMCs. As for subset: CD45RA-negative fraction. Every receptor here comes from a man younger than 30 in good health. Some clones in this sample may be carry-over from other donors' samples.

The CDR3 is CASSNRTSGRRKTQYF. CDR3 sequence (DNA): TGTGCCAGCAGCAACCGGACTAGCGGGAGACGGAAGACGCAGTATTTT. This rearrangement joins TRBV21-1 to TRBJ2-3; TRBD2 reflects the table's D call only, with no check against the DNA. TRBV21-1 is assigned pseudogene status. The CDR3 consists of 16 residues.

V and J are TRBV2 and TRBJ2-7, with 8 bases fitting TRBD2. With 7 bases clipped from V and 0 bases from J, the junction kept 17 bases outside the gene matches. The CDR3 extends over 18 amino acids. From germline, CDR1 is SNHLY and CDR2 FYNNEI. For the CDR3, the DNA is TGTGCCAGCACCGAAGGGTCCGTGGCGGGGGGCGGCTCCTACGAGCAGTACTTC. This codes for CASTEGSVAGGGSYEQYF.

This clone came up a few times. The same CDR3 also results from other DNA sequences found in this sample. The chain uses TRBV4-1 and TRBJ1-2; no clear D gene. There are 12 residues in the CDR3. The ends were cut back, 0 bases at V and 2 bases at J, with 1 base in the middle. CDR1 is MGHRA and CDR2 is YSYEKL in the germline V gene. CDR3 coding DNA: TGCGCCAGCAGCCAAGAAAACTATGGCTACACCTTC. Translated, it gives CASSQENYGYTF.

V is TRBV7-2 and J is TRBJ2-1, with D perhaps matching TRBD1 (7 bases). Germline CDR1 is SGHTA and CDR2 is FQGNSA. V was trimmed by 6 bases and J by 3 bases, leaving 15 bases between them. The CDR3 is made up of 15 amino acids. The CDR3 region is CASRSGGSYYNEQFF. The CDR3 nucleotides are TGTGCCAGCAGGTCAGGGGGGTCCTACTACAATGAGCAGTTCTTC.

This clone was recorded once. The V call is TRBV2, the J call TRBJ2-6; D may be TRBD2 (5 bases). The germline V gene encodes CDR1 SNHLY and CDR2 FYNNEI. The CDR3 length is 13 residues. V gave up 9 bases and J gave up 0 bases, with 6 bases separating them. In DNA form, the CDR3 reads TGTGCCAGACGGGACTCTGGGGCCAACGTCCTGACTTTC. It yields the protein CARRDSGANVLTF.

V gene TRBV27 combines with J gene TRBJ1-3; perhaps TRBD1 as D (6 bases). This CDR3 comprises 15 residues. The V and J ends lost 8 bases and 3 bases respectively, with 17 bases between them. Germline V gene data show CDR1 as MNHEY and CDR2 as SMNVEV (reference sequence). The CDR3 DNA sequence: TGTGCCAGCGGCAGTCGACAGGCGCGTGGAAACACCATATATTTT. Translating it yields CASGSRQARGNTIYF.

This clone was recorded a few times. The rearrangement links TRBV25-1 to TRBJ1-2; 9 nucleotides align to TRBD1. There are 16 residues in the CDR3. With V trimmed by 3 bases and J by 8 bases, 13 bases remained unmatched. Germline-derived CDR1 and CDR2 are MGHDK and SYGVNS. Here the CDR3 reads CASSDPRTGTGKGYTF. As DNA, the CDR3 is TGTGCCAGCAGTGACCCAAGAACCGGGACAGGGAAAGGCTACACCTTC.

V gene TRBV6-5 combines with J gene TRBJ1-2; maybe TRBD1 (5 bases). Looked up from germline, CDR1 is MNHEY and CDR2 is SVGAGI. This CDR3 region has 13 residues. V was trimmed by 6 bases and J by 8 bases, leaving 16 bases between them. CDR3 sequence (DNA): TGTGCCAGCAGCCCCGCGGGGGGAGGAGGCTACACCTTC. This sequence encodes CASSPAGGGGYTF.

The gene calls are TRBV9 and TRBJ2-7; 9 bases are a match to TRBD2. The germline V gene has CDR1 SGDLS and CDR2 YYNGEE. The ends lost 4 bases at V and 4 bases at J; junction bases unmatched: 9. The CDR3 runs to 15 residues. The DNA for the CDR3 is TGTGCCAGCAGCCCCCAGCGGGAGGTTCTGTACGAGCAGTACTTC. The encoded protein is CASSPQREVLYEQYF.

The V gene is TRBV19, the J gene TRBJ2-3, with D possibly matching TRBD1 (6 bases). Deletions cut 3 bases from V and 5 bases from J, with 21 bases between. The CDR3 has 17 residues. Per germline, CDR1 LNHDA and CDR2 SQIVND (reference sequence). The DNA for the CDR3 is TGTGCCAGTAGTATCCCTTCAGGGGTCCCTTCTGAAGATACGCAGTATTTT. It translates to CASSIPSGVPSEDTQYF.

A single count supports this clone. The V and J genes are TRBV27 and TRBJ2-1; the match to TRBD2 covers 13 bases. V trimming: 5 bases; J trimming: 5 bases; junction bases outside the gene matches: 9. Germline loops: CDR1 MNHEY, CDR2 SMNVEV (reference sequence). The CDR3 contains 17 residues. The CDR3 coding sequence is TGTGCCAGCAGTCTCCGACTAGCGGGAGGTTATCACAATGAGCAGTTCTTC. Translated, it gives CASSLRLAGGYHNEQFF.

This rearrangement joins TRBV7-3 to TRBJ2-7; 9 positions match TRBD1. This CDR3 contains 14 residues. V lost 6 bases and J lost 6; bases outside the gene matches: 9. Germline-derived CDR1 and CDR2 are SGHTA and FQGTGA. CDR3 in amino acids: CASSYLSTGGEQYF. The CDR3 DNA follows: TGTGCCAGCAGTTATCTCTCGACAGGGGGCGAGCAGTACTTC.

The chain links TRBV29-1 to TRBJ2-7; D perhaps matches TRBD2 (6 bases). From germline, CDR1 is SQVTM and CDR2 ANQGSEA. This CDR3 is 12 amino acids long. V was clipped by 3 bases and J by 4 bases, with 10 bases between them. CDR3 protein: CSVDDGGYEQYF. The CDR3 nucleotides are TGCAGCGTTGACGACGGAGGGTACGAGCAGTACTTC.